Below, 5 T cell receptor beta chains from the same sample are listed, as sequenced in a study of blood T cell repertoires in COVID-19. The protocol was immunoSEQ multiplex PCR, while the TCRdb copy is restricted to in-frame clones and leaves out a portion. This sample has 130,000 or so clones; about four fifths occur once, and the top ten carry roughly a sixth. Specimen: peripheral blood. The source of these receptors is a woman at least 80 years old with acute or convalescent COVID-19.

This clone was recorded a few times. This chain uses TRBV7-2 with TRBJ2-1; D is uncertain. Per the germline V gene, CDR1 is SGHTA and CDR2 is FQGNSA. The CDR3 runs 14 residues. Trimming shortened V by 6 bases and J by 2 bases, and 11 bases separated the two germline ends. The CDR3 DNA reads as TGTGCCAGCAGAGGTGCGGCCACCTACAATGAGCAGTTCTTC. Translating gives CASRGAATYNEQFF.

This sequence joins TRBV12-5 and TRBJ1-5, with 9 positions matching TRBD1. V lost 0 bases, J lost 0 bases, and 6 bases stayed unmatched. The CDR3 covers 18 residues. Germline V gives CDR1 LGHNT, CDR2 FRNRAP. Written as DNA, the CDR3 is TGTGCTAGTGGTTTGGTCTTACAGGGGGCATATAGCAATCAGCCCCAGCATTTT. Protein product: CASGLVLQGAYSNQPQHF.

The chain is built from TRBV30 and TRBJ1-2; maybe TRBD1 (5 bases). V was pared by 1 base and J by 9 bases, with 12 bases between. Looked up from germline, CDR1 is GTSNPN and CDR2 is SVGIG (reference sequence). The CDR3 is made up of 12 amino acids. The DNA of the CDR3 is TGTGCCTGGAGTGCGGCAGGGATCCGCTACACCTTC. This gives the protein CAWSAAGIRYTF.

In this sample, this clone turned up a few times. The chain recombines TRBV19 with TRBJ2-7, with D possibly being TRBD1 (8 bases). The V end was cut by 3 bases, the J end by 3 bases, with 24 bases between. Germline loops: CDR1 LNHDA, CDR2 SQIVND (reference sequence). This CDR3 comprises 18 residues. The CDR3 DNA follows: TGTGCCAGTAGTATCGGCCCCCTAACAGGGGGGGGTCTCTACGAGCAGTACTTC. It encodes CASSIGPLTGGGLYEQYF.

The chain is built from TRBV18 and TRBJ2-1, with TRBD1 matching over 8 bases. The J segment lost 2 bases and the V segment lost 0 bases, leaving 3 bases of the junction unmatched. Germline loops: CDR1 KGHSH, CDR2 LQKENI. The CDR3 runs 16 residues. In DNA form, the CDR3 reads TGTGCCAGCTCACCACCCATCAGGGGGCCCTACAATGAGCAGTTCTTC. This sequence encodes CASSPPIRGPYNEQFF.